This entry features one TCR beta chain sequence. Only in-frame clones appear in the TCRdb table, and some are missing; sequencing was by immunoSEQ multiplex PCR. This table has under 1,100,000 clones, around 82% appearing once. These data belong to a study of shared clonotypes between healthy human individuals. The germline V and J ends were trimmed by 5 bases and 6 bases, with 16 bases remaining between them. CDR1 and CDR2 (germline): MDHEN, SYDVKM. There are 14 residues in the CDR3. The clonotype comes from a man aged 18 to 35 in good health. Some clones in this sample may be carry-over from other donors' samples. The V gene is TRBV28, the J gene TRBJ1-1; a possible D gene is TRBD1 (6 bases). The specimen was memory CD4+ T cells from PBMCs. Subset specified: CD45RA-negative fraction. CDR3 amino acids: CASSQGSSIAEAFF. The CDR3 DNA sequence: TGTGCCAGCAGTCAGGGGAGCAGTATCGCTGAAGCTTTCTTT. The entire variable domain, with the rest obtained from reference TRBV28 and TRBJ1-1, is as follows: DVKVTQSSRYLVKRTGEKVFLECVQDMDHENMFWYRQDPGLGLRLIYFSYDVKMKEKGDIPEGYSVSREKKERFSLILESASTNQTSMYLCASSQGSSIAEAFFGQGTRLTVV.